These T cell receptor beta chains were read from a single sample in a study of cytomegalovirus exposure and HLA in healthy donors. Libraries were prepared by immunoSEQ multiplex PCR; TCRdb keeps only in-frame clonotypes and omits some of them. The table records about 200,000 clones, 82% of them present only once. The sequencing input was PBMCs. Receptor source: a woman aged 40-49 years in good health and CMV-seronegative. Both conserved end residues are part of each CDR3. Each record gives: J gene, clone size, D gene, V gene, CDR3 length, CDR3 protein, CDR3 DNA. A D gene is named only where the DNA matches it firmly. Size values are once, few and many counts, or a class for expanded clones, and some rows have none.

J gene: TRBJ2-3; clone size: NA; D gene: TRBD1; V gene: TRBV27; CDR3 length: 16; CDR3 protein: CASKPGTGLSTDTQYF; CDR3 DNA: TGTGCCAGCAAACCCGGGACAGGGTTGTCTACAGATACGCAGTATTTT
J gene: TRBJ1-1; clone size: NA; D gene: NA; V gene: TRBV29-1; CDR3 length: 12; CDR3 protein: CSVKGTLAEAFF; CDR3 DNA: TGCAGCGTGAAAGGGACACTCGCTGAAGCTTTCTTT
J gene: TRBJ1-2; clone size: NA; D gene: NA; V gene: TRBV19; CDR3 length: 14; CDR3 protein: CASRSGQTANGYTF; CDR3 DNA: TGTGCCAGTAGGTCAGGGCAAACCGCAAATGGCTACACCTTC
J gene: TRBJ2-3; clone size: NA; D gene: TRBD2; V gene: TRBV4-1; CDR3 length: 17; CDR3 protein: CASSQVGGGRAADTQYF; CDR3 DNA: TGCGCCAGCAGCCAAGTCGGCGGCGGGAGGGCCGCGGATACGCAGTATTTT
J gene: TRBJ2-3; clone size: NA; D gene: TRBD2; V gene: TRBV10-3; CDR3 length: 17; CDR3 protein: CAISGGAGGPGTDTQYF; CDR3 DNA: TGTGCCATCAGTGGTGGGGCGGGAGGGCCTGGCACAGATACGCAGTATTTT
J gene: TRBJ2-3; clone size: few; D gene: TRBD2; V gene: TRBV6-4; CDR3 length: 15; CDR3 protein: CASSDQGGSTDTQYF; CDR3 DNA: TGTGCCAGCAGTGACCAGGGAGGGTCCACAGATACGCAGTATTTT
J gene: TRBJ2-2; clone size: NA; D gene: TRBD1; V gene: TRBV19; CDR3 length: 17; CDR3 protein: CASSPPGQPSDAGELFF; CDR3 DNA: TGTGCCAGTAGTCCCCCGGGACAGCCTTCGGACGCCGGGGAGCTGTTTTTT
J gene: TRBJ2-7; clone size: NA; D gene: NA; V gene: TRBV28; CDR3 length: 16; CDR3 protein: CASSTVGGSSSYEQYF; CDR3 DNA: TGTGCCAGCAGTACCGTGGGGGGATCCAGCTCCTACGAGCAGTACTTC
J gene: TRBJ2-7; clone size: NA; D gene: NA; V gene: TRBV27; CDR3 length: 13; CDR3 protein: CASSPTGHYEQYF; CDR3 DNA: TGTGCCAGCAGCCCTACCGGTCACTACGAGCAGTACTTC
J gene: TRBJ2-7; clone size: NA; D gene: NA; V gene: TRBV5-1; CDR3 length: 13; CDR3 protein: CASSLAQNYEQYF; CDR3 DNA: TGCGCCAGCAGCTTGGCCCAGAACTACGAGCAGTACTTC
J gene: TRBJ2-7; clone size: NA; D gene: TRBD2; V gene: TRBV30; CDR3 length: 14; CDR3 protein: CAFGASGLSYEQYF; CDR3 DNA: TGTGCCTTCGGGGCTAGCGGGCTCTCCTACGAGCAGTACTTC
J gene: TRBJ1-2; clone size: NA; D gene: NA; V gene: TRBV20-1; CDR3 length: 11; CDR3 protein: CSAGARGGYTF; CDR3 DNA: TGCAGTGCTGGGGCCAGGGGAGGCTACACCTTC
J gene: TRBJ1-1; clone size: NA; D gene: TRBD1; V gene: TRBV5-4; CDR3 length: 15; CDR3 protein: CASSTGQGADTEAFF; CDR3 DNA: TGTGCCAGCAGCACCGGACAGGGGGCGGACACTGAAGCTTTCTTT
J gene: TRBJ1-5; clone size: NA; D gene: TRBD1; V gene: TRBV19; CDR3 length: 12; CDR3 protein: CAIQGGNQPQHF; CDR3 DNA: TGTGCAATACAGGGGGGCAATCAGCCCCAGCATTTT
J gene: TRBJ2-1; clone size: NA; D gene: NA; V gene: TRBV9; CDR3 length: 13; CDR3 protein: CASSQTLANEQFF; CDR3 DNA: TGTGCCAGCTCTCAGACCCTAGCCAATGAGCAGTTCTTC
J gene: TRBJ1-5; clone size: NA; D gene: TRBD1; V gene: TRBV2; CDR3 length: 14; CDR3 protein: CASSSDRGNQPQHF; CDR3 DNA: TGTGCCAGCAGTTCTGACAGGGGCAATCAGCCCCAGCATTTT
J gene: TRBJ1-1; clone size: NA; D gene: NA; V gene: TRBV5-6; CDR3 length: 14; CDR3 protein: CASSLTADHTEAFF; CDR3 DNA: TGTGCCAGCAGCTTGACAGCAGATCACACTGAAGCTTTCTTT
J gene: TRBJ1-1; clone size: once; D gene: TRBD1; V gene: TRBV13; CDR3 length: 15; CDR3 protein: CASSYPLRGHTEAFF; CDR3 DNA: TGTGCCAGCAGCTACCCATTGAGGGGGCACACTGAAGCTTTCTTT
J gene: TRBJ1-1; clone size: once; D gene: NA; V gene: TRBV6-6; CDR3 length: 15; CDR3 protein: CASSFSRRGNTEAFF; CDR3 DNA: TGTGCCAGCAGTTTCTCCAGGCGGGGGAACACTGAAGCTTTCTTT
J gene: TRBJ2-7; clone size: NA; D gene: TRBD2; V gene: TRBV2; CDR3 length: 12; CDR3 protein: CAASGTPYEQYF; CDR3 DNA: TGTGCCGCAAGCGGGACCCCCTACGAGCAGTACTTC
J gene: TRBJ1-4; clone size: NA; D gene: NA; V gene: TRBV10-3; CDR3 length: 14; CDR3 protein: CAISEGQENEKLFF; CDR3 DNA: TGTGCCATCAGTGAAGGTCAGGAAAATGAAAAACTGTTTTTT
J gene: TRBJ1-5; clone size: once; D gene: NA; V gene: TRBV10-2; CDR3 length: 14; CDR3 protein: CASRAETFNQPQHF; CDR3 DNA: TGCGCCAGCAGGGCGGAAACTTTCAATCAGCCCCAGCATTTT
J gene: TRBJ2-3; clone size: NA; D gene: NA; V gene: TRBV15; CDR3 length: 15; CDR3 protein: CATSRAPREADTQYF; CDR3 DNA: TGTGCCACCAGCAGAGCCCCTAGGGAGGCAGATACGCAGTATTTT
J gene: TRBJ1-1; clone size: few; D gene: TRBD1; V gene: TRBV19; CDR3 length: 15; CDR3 protein: CASSLTGGGHTEAFF; CDR3 DNA: TGTGCCAGTAGTTTAACAGGGGGGGGACACACTGAAGCTTTCTTT
J gene: TRBJ2-7; clone size: NA; D gene: TRBD1; V gene: TRBV15; CDR3 length: 16; CDR3 protein: CATSRGPGQGFHEQYF; CDR3 DNA: TGTGCCACCAGCAGGGGACCGGGACAGGGGTTTCACGAGCAGTACTTC
J gene: TRBJ2-7; clone size: NA; D gene: NA; V gene: TRBV27; CDR3 length: 15; CDR3 protein: CASSLSGTPHYEQYF; CDR3 DNA: TGTGCCAGCAGTTTATCCGGGACTCCTCACTACGAGCAGTACTTC
J gene: TRBJ1-5; clone size: NA; D gene: NA; V gene: TRBV5-8; CDR3 length: 15; CDR3 protein: CASSFRTWGNQPQHF; CDR3 DNA: TGTGCCAGCAGCTTCCGGACTTGGGGCAATCAGCCCCAGCATTTT
J gene: TRBJ2-2; clone size: NA; D gene: NA; V gene: TRBV7-8; CDR3 length: 14; CDR3 protein: CASSPLASTGELFF; CDR3 DNA: TGTGCCAGCAGCCCGCTGGCTAGCACCGGGGAGCTGTTTTTT
J gene: TRBJ1-1; clone size: NA; D gene: NA; V gene: TRBV6-5; CDR3 length: 15; CDR3 protein: CASSSGVVVGTEAFF; CDR3 DNA: TGTGCCAGCTCCTCCGGGGTGGTGGTGGGCACTGAAGCTTTCTTT
J gene: TRBJ2-5; clone size: NA; D gene: TRBD1; V gene: TRBV5-1; CDR3 length: 16; CDR3 protein: CASSFGQGGRIETQYF; CDR3 DNA: TGCGCCAGCAGCTTCGGACAGGGGGGACGAATAGAGACCCAGTACTTC
J gene: TRBJ2-7; clone size: NA; D gene: TRBD1; V gene: TRBV27; CDR3 length: 15; CDR3 protein: CASSPLGTGDYEQYF; CDR3 DNA: TGTGCCAGCAGCCCTCTCGGGACAGGGGACTACGAGCAGTACTTC
J gene: TRBJ1-1; clone size: NA; D gene: NA; V gene: TRBV27; CDR3 length: 15; CDR3 protein: CASSLQGTPNTEAFF; CDR3 DNA: TGTGCCAGCAGTCTACAGGGTACCCCAAACACTGAAGCTTTCTTT
J gene: TRBJ2-7; clone size: NA; D gene: TRBD2; V gene: TRBV27; CDR3 length: 16; CDR3 protein: CASSPRRGWSSYEQYF; CDR3 DNA: TGTGCCAGCAGTCCGAGGCGGGGGTGGAGCTCCTACGAGCAGTACTTC
J gene: TRBJ2-1; clone size: NA; D gene: TRBD2; V gene: TRBV5-4; CDR3 length: 16; CDR3 protein: CASSRPGGGSLNEQFF; CDR3 DNA: TGTGCCAGCAGCCGCCCCGGGGGAGGGTCCCTCAATGAGCAGTTCTTC
J gene: TRBJ2-7; clone size: NA; D gene: TRBD2; V gene: TRBV9; CDR3 length: 15; CDR3 protein: CASSVGGLAGTEQYF; CDR3 DNA: TGTGCCAGCAGCGTAGGGGGCCTAGCGGGAACCGAGCAGTACTTC
J gene: TRBJ2-7; clone size: NA; D gene: TRBD2; V gene: TRBV30; CDR3 length: 14; CDR3 protein: CAWSSLAGGDEQYF; CDR3 DNA: TGTGCCTGGAGTTCTCTAGCGGGAGGCGACGAGCAGTACTTC